Each of the 2 T cell receptor beta chains below was sequenced from the same sample in a study of T cells after yellow fever vaccination. TCRdb itself ran the 5' RACE reads through MiXCR, one entry per CDR3 protein. The repertoire has 55,000 or so distinct CDR3 sequences, around 6.7% of them found once; the top ten carry roughly a quarter. The sample was CD8+ T cells not binding an NS4B(214-222) dextramer, sorted from PBMCs, taken about 41 days after the first yellow fever vaccination. The source is a man aged 18 to 29 who received the YFV17D yellow fever vaccine.

In its sample, this clonotype was seen many times. The CDR3 sequence: CASSPRGGHNQPQHF. The CDR3 DNA reads as TGCGCCAGCAGCCCCCGGGGGGGGCACAATCAGCCCCAGCATTTT. The V call is TRBV5-1, the J call TRBJ1-5; D may be TRBD1 (6 bases). The CDR3 covers 15 residues. Trimming shortened V by 4 bases and J by 3 bases, and 14 bases separated the two germline ends. The germline gives CDR1 SGHRS, CDR2 YFSETQ.

V gene TRBV7-8 combines with J gene TRBJ2-6, with D maybe TRBD2 (6 bases). CDR3 length: 19 residues. Germline V CDR1 and CDR2: SGHVS, FQNEAQ. Between the trimmed V and J ends, which lost 2 bases and 1 base, there was a span of 18 bases. CDR3 nucleotides: TGTGCCAGCAGCTTACTCCGAGGAGGGGTCCGGTCTGGGGCCAACGTCCTGACTTTC. Translating gives CASSLLRGGVRSGANVLTF.